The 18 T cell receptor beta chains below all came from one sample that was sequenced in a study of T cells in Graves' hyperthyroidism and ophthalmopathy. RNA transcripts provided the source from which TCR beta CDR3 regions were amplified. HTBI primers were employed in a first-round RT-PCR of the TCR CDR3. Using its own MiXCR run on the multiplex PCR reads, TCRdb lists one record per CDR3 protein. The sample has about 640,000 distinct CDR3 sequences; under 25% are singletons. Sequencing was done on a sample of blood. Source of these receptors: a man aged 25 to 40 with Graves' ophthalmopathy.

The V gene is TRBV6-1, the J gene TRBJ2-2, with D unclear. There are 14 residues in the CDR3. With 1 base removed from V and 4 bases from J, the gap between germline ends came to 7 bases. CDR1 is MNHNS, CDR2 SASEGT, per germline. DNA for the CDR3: TGTGCCAGCAGTGAAGGACTGATCACCGGGGAGCTGTTTTTT. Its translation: CASSEGLITGELFF.

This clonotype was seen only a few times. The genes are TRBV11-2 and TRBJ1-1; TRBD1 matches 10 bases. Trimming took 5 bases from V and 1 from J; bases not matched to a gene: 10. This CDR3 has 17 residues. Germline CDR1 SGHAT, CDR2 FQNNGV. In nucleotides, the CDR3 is TGTGCCAGCAGCCCCCGGGGGGACAGGGGCCGGAACACTGAAGCTTTCTTT. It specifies CASSPRGDRGRNTEAFF.

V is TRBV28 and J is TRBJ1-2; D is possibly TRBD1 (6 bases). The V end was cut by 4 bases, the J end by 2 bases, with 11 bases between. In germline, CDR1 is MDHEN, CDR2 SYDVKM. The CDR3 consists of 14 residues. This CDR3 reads CASSSQGTNYGYTF. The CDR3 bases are TGTGCCAGCAGTTCGCAGGGGACGAACTATGGCTACACCTTC.

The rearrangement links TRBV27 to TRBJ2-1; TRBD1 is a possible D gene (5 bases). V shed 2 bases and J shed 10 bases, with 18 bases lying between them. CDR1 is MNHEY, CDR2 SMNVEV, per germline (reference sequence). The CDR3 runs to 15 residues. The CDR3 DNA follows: TGTGCCAGCAGTTTAAACCGGGCCACAGGTCGGGAGCAGTTCTTC. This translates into CASSLNRATGREQFF.

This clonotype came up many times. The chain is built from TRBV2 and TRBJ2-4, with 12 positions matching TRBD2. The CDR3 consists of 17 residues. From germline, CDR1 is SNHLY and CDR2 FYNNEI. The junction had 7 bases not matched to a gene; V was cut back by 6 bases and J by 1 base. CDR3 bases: TGTGCCAGCAGGTCCCAACTAGCGGGAGGCGCCAAAAACATTCAGTACTTC. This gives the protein CASRSQLAGGAKNIQYF.

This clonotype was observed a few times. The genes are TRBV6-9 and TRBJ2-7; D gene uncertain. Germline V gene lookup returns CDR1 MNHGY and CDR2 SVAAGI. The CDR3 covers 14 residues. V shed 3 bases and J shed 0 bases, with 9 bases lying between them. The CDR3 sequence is CASSYMGSSYEQYF. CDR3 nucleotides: TGTGCCAGCAGTTACATGGGCAGCTCCTACGAGCAGTACTTC.

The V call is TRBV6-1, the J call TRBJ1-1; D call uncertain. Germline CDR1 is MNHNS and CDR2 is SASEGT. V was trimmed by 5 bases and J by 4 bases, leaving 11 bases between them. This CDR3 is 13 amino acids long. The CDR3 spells CASSYSSITEAFF. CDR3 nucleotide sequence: TGTGCCAGCAGTTACAGCAGCATCACTGAAGCTTTCTTT.

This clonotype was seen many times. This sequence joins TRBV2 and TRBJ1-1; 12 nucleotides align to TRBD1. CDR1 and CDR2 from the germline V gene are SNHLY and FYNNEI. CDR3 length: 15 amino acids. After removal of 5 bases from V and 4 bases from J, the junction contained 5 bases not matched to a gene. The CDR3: CASSFRDRGPTEAFF. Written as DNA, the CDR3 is TGTGCCAGCAGTTTCCGGGACAGGGGGCCCACTGAAGCTTTCTTT.

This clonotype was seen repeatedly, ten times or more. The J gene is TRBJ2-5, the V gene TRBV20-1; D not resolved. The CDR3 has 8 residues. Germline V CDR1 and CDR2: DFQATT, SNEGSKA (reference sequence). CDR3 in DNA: TGCAAAGGAGAGACCCAGTACTTC. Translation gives CKGETQYF.

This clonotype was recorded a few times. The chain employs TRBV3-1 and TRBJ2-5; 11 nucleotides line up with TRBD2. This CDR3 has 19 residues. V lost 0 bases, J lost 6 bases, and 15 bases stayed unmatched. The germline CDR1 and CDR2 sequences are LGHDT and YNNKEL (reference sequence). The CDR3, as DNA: TGTGCCAGCAGCCAAGATCCTCACAGCCTAGCGGGAGGTGGAAAGACCCAGTACTTC. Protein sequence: CASSQDPHSLAGGGKTQYF.

The CDR3 DNA follows: TGTGCCAGCAGTGAAGAAAACAGGAGGGCCAATCAGCCCCAGCATTTT. It encodes CASSEENRRANQPQHF. The genes are TRBV6-1 and TRBJ1-5, with a weak D call TRBD1 (5 bases). The V end was cut by 1 base, the J end by 3 bases, with 13 bases between. Germline-derived CDR1 and CDR2 are MNHNS and SASEGT. The CDR3 is 16 residues long.

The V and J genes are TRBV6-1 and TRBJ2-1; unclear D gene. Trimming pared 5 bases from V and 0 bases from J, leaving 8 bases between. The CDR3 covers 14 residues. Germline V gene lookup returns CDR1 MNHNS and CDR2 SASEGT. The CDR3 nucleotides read TGTGCCAGCAGTTTCGTCAGCTCCTACAATGAGCAGTTCTTC. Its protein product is CASSFVSSYNEQFF.

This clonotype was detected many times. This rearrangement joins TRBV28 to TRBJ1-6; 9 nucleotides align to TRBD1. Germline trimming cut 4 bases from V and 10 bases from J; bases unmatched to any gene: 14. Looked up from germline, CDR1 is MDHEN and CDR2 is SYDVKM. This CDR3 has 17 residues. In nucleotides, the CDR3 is TGTGCCAGCAGTTCGCGTATAAAGGACAGGGGAGGATCACCCCTCCACTTT. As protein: CASSSRIKDRGGSPLHF. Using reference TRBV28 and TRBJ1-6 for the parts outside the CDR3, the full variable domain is DVKVTQSSRYLVKRTGEKVFLECVQDMDHENMFWYRQDPGLGLRLIYFSYDVKMKEKGDIPEGYSVSREKKERFSLILESASTNQTSMYLCASSSRIKDRGGSPLHFGNGTRLTVT.

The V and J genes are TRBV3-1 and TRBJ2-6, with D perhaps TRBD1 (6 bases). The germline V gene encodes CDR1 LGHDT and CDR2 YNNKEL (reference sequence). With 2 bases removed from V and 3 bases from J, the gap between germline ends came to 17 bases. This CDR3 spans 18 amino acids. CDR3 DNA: TGTGCCAGCAGCCAACTCACAGGGCCTGGGGGTGGGGCCAACGTCCTGACTTTC. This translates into CASSQLTGPGGGANVLTF.

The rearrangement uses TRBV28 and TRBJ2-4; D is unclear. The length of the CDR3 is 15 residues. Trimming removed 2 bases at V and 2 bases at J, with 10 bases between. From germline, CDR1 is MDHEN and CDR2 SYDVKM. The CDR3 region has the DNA TGTGCCAGCAGTTTAAGAACGGGCACCAAAAACATTCAGTACTTC. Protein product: CASSLRTGTKNIQYF.

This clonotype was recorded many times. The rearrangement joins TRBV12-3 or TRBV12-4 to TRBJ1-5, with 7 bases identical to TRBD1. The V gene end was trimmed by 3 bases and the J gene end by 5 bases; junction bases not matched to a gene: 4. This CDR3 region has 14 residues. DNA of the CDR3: TGTGCCAGCAGTTTTACAGGGACAGATCAGCCCCAGCATTTT. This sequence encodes CASSFTGTDQPQHF.

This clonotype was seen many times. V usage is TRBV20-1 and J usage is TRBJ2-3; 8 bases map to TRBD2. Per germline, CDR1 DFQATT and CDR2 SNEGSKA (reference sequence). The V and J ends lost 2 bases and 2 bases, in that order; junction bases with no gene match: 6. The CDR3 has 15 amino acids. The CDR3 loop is CSARKPGGDTDTQYF. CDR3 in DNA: TGCAGTGCTAGAAAGCCGGGAGGGGACACAGATACGCAGTATTTT.

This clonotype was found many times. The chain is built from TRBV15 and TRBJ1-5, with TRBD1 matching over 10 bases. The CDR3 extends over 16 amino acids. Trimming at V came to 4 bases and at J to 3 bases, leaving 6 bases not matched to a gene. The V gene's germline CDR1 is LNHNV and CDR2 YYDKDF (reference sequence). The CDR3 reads CATSTRTGGFNQPQHF. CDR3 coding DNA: TGTGCCACCAGCACGAGGACAGGGGGTTTCAATCAGCCCCAGCATTTT.